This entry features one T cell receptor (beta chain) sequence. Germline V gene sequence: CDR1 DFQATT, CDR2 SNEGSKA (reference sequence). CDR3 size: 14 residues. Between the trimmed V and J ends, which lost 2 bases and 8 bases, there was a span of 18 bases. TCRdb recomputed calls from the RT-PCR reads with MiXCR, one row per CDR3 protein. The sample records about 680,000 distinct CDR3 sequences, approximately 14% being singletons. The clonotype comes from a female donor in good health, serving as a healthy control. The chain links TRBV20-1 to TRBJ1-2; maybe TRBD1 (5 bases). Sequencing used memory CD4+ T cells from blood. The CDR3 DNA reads TGCAGTGCTAGATATCCCGGGGGGGTTCAAGGCTACACCTTC. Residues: CSARYPGGVQGYTF.